This T cell receptor (beta chain) was sequenced for a study of metastatic and nonmetastatic thyroid tumors. Study results and caveats: As reported, TCR beta diversity in blood and tumor was significantly higher in malignant thyroid tumors than in benign nodules.

Until they underwent thyroid surgery, no patient had received any treatment. Authors' data handling: Researchers built a distant-metastasis classifier for papillary thyroid cancer that drew on CDR3 differences across clinicopathological groups. TCRdb reanalyzed the PCR reads with MiXCR. The V and J calls and clone size are TCRdb's, not the authors'. Seen here are around 10,000 clones, 9.5% to 15% observed once, and the top ten hold 10% to 15%. Ten or more counts support this clone. What it binds is unknown. The material sequenced was blood. This TCR was sampled from a female donor with papillary thyroid cancer or a benign thyroid nodule (not recorded which). Some clones in this sample may be carry-over from other donors' samples.

CDR3 protein: CASSSATATNEKLFF. The DNA of the CDR3 is TGTGCCAGCAGCTCCGCGACAGCAACTAATGAAAAACTGTTTTTT. The V gene is TRBV7-9, the J gene TRBJ1-4; D may be TRBD1 (5 bases). The CDR3 sequence is 15 residues long. V was shortened by 4 bases and J by 0 bases, with 9 bases between the two germline ends. Germline CDR1 and CDR2: SEHNR and FQNEAQ (reference sequence). The full variable domain, with the rest looked up from reference TRBV7-9 and TRBJ1-4, is DTGVSQNPRHKITKRGQNVTFRCDPISEHNRLYWYRQTLGQGPEFLTYFQNEAQLEKSRLLSDRFSAERPKGSFSTLEIQRTEQGDSAMYLCASSSATATNEKLFFGSGTQLSVL.